This T cell receptor (beta chain) came from a study of control samples from healthy donors and cancer patients. The CDR3 length is 15 residues. Germline assignment: CDR1 MDHEN and CDR2 SYDVKM. V dropped 6 bases and J dropped 2; count of bases not matched to a gene: 8. This table comes from immunoSEQ multiplex PCR, and its TCRdb copy is limited to in-frame clones, with some not included. The data show approximately 100,000 clones, 90% seen once. The source is a human donor in good health. The donor label of this sample is uncertain. This chain links TRBV28 with TRBJ1-1, with 8 bases identical to TRBD1. Sequencing was carried out using blood. The CDR3 sequence is CASRDGQGKNTEAFF. The CDR3 DNA reads TGTGCCAGCAGGGACGGACAGGGAAAAAACACTGAAGCTTTCTTT.